Below are 29 T cell receptor beta chains sequenced from a single sample in a study of blood T cell repertoires in COVID-19. The table came from immunoSEQ multiplex PCR; TCRdb's copy has only in-frame clones and leaves some out. The sample holds some 190,000 clones, roughly 87% seen once. The specimen sequenced was PBMCs or T cells enriched from blood (not recorded which). The source of these receptors is a woman between 40 and 55 years old with acute COVID-19.

The chain employs TRBV11-1 and TRBJ2-7, with TRBD2 matching over 11 bases. V lost 0 bases to trimming and J lost 1 base; unmatched junction nucleotides: 5. CDR1 and CDR2 from the germline V gene are SGHAT and FQDESV (reference sequence). This CDR3 is 17 amino acids long. CDR3 loop: CASSLAWTSGLSYEQYF. CDR3 bases: TGTGCCAGCAGCTTAGCGTGGACTAGCGGGTTGTCCTACGAGCAGTACTTC.

The V gene is TRBV4-1, the J gene TRBJ1-6, with D uncertain. V was shortened by 0 bases and J by 7 bases, with 7 bases between the two germline ends. The CDR3 consists of 14 residues. CDR1 and CDR2 (germline): MGHRA, YSYEKL. CDR3: CASSQEGENSPLHF. CDR3 sequence (DNA): TGCGCCAGCAGCCAAGAAGGAGAAAATTCACCCCTCCACTTT.

The genes are TRBV11-2 and TRBJ2-6; D may be TRBD2 (5 bases). Germline CDR1 and CDR2: SGHAT and FQNNGV. The CDR3 totals 15 residues. V gave up 5 bases and J gave up 3 bases, with 11 bases separating them. The CDR3 coding sequence is TGTGCCAGCAGCGCACTAGTAGTTGGGGCCAACGTCCTGACTTTC. Translated, it gives CASSALVVGANVLTF.

The chain couples TRBV19 to TRBJ2-2, with TRBD1 matching over 8 bases. V was clipped by 8 bases and J by 6 bases; unmatched bases: 8. The CDR3 length is 14 residues. CDR1 LNHDA and CDR2 SQIVND come from the germline V gene (reference sequence). This chain's CDR3 is CASQGTGFAGELFF. DNA for the CDR3: TGTGCCAGTCAAGGGACAGGTTTCGCCGGGGAGCTGTTTTTT.

This rearrangement joins TRBV11-2 to TRBJ2-6, with a weak D call TRBD1 (5 bases). Germline V gene data show CDR1 as SGHAT and CDR2 as FQNNGV. The CDR3 runs to 16 residues. V was clipped by 3 bases and J by 2 bases, with 11 bases between them. The CDR3 loop is CASSFRQLTGANVLTF. The CDR3 DNA is TGTGCCAGCAGCTTCCGACAGCTTACTGGGGCCAACGTCCTGACTTTC.

The chain is built from TRBV5-5 and TRBJ2-6; maybe TRBD2 (6 bases). This CDR3 is built from 16 residues. Germline loops: CDR1 SGHKS, CDR2 YYEKEE (reference sequence). The ends were cut back, 2 bases at V and 0 bases at J, with 9 bases in the middle. CDR3 in amino acids: CASSLLGGSGANVLTF. In DNA, the CDR3 is TGTGCCAGCAGCTTATTGGGGGGCTCTGGGGCCAACGTCCTGACTTTC. The variable domain in full, with the rest retrieved from reference TRBV5-5 and TRBJ2-6, is DAGVTQSPTHLIKTRGQQVTLRCSPISGHKSVSWYQQVLGQGPQFIFQYYEKEERGRGNFPDRFSARQFPNYSSELNVNALLLGDSALYLCASSLLGGSGANVLTFGAGSRLTVL.

The chain recombines TRBV19 with TRBJ2-5; 11 bases are shared with TRBD1. The trim removed 8 bases at V and 3 bases at J, leaving 14 bases unmatched. The CDR3 totals 17 residues. Germline assignment: CDR1 LNHDA and CDR2 SQIVND (reference sequence). The CDR3 nucleotides are TGTGCCAGTTGTTACAACCGGACAGGGGGCTTCAAAGAGACCCAGTACTTC. It encodes CASCYNRTGGFKETQYF. Variable domain in full (rest from reference TRBV19 and TRBJ2-5): DGGITQSPKYLFRKEGQNVTLSCEQNLNHDAMYWYRQDPGQGLRLIYYSQIVNDFQKGDIAEGYSVSREKKESFPLTVTSAQKNPTAFYLCASCYNRTGGFKETQYFGPGTRLLVL.

The chain has TRBV6-2 or TRBV6-3 and TRBJ1-5; 7 positions match TRBD1. This CDR3 is 17 amino acids long. In germline, CDR1 is MNHEY, CDR2 SVGEGT. Unmatched junction bases numbered 19, after V lost 6 bases and J lost 8 bases. The CDR3 region is CASSPPLRDSWWEPQHF. In nucleotides, the CDR3 is TGTGCCAGCAGCCCACCACTCCGGGACAGTTGGTGGGAGCCCCAGCATTTT.

The V gene is TRBV7-2, the J gene TRBJ2-2, with 8 bases aligning to TRBD1. The CDR3 loop spans 14 amino acids. The germline gives CDR1 SGHTA, CDR2 FQGNSA. With 3 bases clipped from V and 6 bases from J, the junction kept 3 bases outside the gene matches. The CDR3 sequence: CASSLGQAAGELFF. CDR3 bases: TGTGCCAGCAGCTTGGGACAGGCGGCCGGGGAGCTGTTTTTT.

The J gene is TRBJ2-3, the V gene TRBV25-1; TRBD2 matches at 9 bases. The J segment lost 4 bases and the V segment lost 2 bases, leaving 7 bases of the junction unmatched. Looked up from germline, CDR1 is MGHDK and CDR2 is SYGVNS. The CDR3 totals 16 residues. The CDR3 DNA sequence: TGTGCCAGCAGTGAACATAGCGGGAGTCTCTCAGATACGCAGTATTTT. As protein: CASSEHSGSLSDTQYF.

This chain links TRBV18 with TRBJ2-2; 8 bases match TRBD1. The germline V gene has CDR1 KGHSH and CDR2 LQKENI. With V trimmed by 5 bases and J by 0 bases, 2 bases remained unmatched. CDR3 length: 15 residues. CDR3: CASSWDRSNTGELFF. The CDR3 bases are TGTGCCAGCTCATGGGACAGGTCGAACACCGGGGAGCTGTTTTTT.

CDR3 sequence: CASSPLGTSGRTDTQYF. The CDR3 DNA follows: TGTGCCAGCAGCCCCCTCGGGACTAGCGGGAGGACAGATACGCAGTATTTT. The chain couples TRBV13 to TRBJ2-3; 15 bases line up with TRBD2. The J segment lost 3 bases and the V segment lost 5 bases, leaving 6 bases of the junction unmatched. Germline lookup yields CDR1 PRHDT and CDR2 FYEKMQ (reference sequence). This CDR3 is 17 amino acids long.

This rearrangement joins TRBV5-4 to TRBJ1-2, with 9 bases identical to TRBD1. The CDR3 covers 15 residues. V shed 1 base, J shed 5 bases, and the junction held 6 bases outside the gene matches. The V gene's germline CDR1 is SGHNT and CDR2 YYREEE (reference sequence). The CDR3 bases are TGTGCCAGCAGCTTGTCACAGGGGGCTCGGTATGGCTACACCTTC. Its translation is CASSLSQGARYGYTF.

V usage is TRBV5-8 and J usage is TRBJ1-6, with TRBD1 matching 7 bases. The CDR3 contains 16 residues. Looked up from germline, CDR1 is SGHTS and CDR2 is YDEGEE. V lost 2 bases and J lost 2; bases outside the gene matches: 4. In DNA, the CDR3 is TGTGCCAGCAGCTTCACGACAGGGCCCTATAATTCACCCCTCCACTTT. Encoded protein: CASSFTTGPYNSPLHF.

J is TRBJ2-3 and V is TRBV15; D not certain. CDR1 and CDR2 (germline): LNHNV, YYDKDF (reference sequence). Deletions cut 4 bases from V and 1 base from J, with 12 bases between. This CDR3 spans 15 amino acids. The CDR3 sequence: CATSMGRSGTDTQYF. The CDR3 bases are TGTGCCACCAGCATGGGCAGGTCGGGCACAGATACGCAGTATTTT.

V usage is TRBV3-1 (or the pseudogene TRBV3-2) and J usage is TRBJ1-2, with 9 nucleotides matching TRBD1. J was trimmed by 4 bases and V by 5 bases; bases with no gene match: 11. CDR3 length equals 16 residues. Germline lookup yields CDR1 LGHDT and CDR2 YNNKEL (reference sequence). The CDR3 DNA reads as TGTGCCAGCAGCTGCTCTGGGACAGGGCTCGCCTATGGCTACACCTTC. Its protein product is CASSCSGTGLAYGYTF.

This chain links TRBV11-2 with TRBJ1-2; 7 nucleotides agree with TRBD1. The CDR3 is 16 amino acids. V lost 0 bases and J lost 5; bases outside the gene matches: 9. Germline V gene lookup returns CDR1 SGHAT and CDR2 FQNNGV. The CDR3 DNA sequence: TGTGCCAGCAGCTTAGATCCAGCAGGGGGGTATTATGGCTACACCTTC. Residues: CASSLDPAGGYYGYTF.

The chain carries TRBV9 and TRBJ1-2; maybe TRBD1 (6 bases). CDR1 SGDLS and CDR2 YYNGEE come from the germline V gene. The V gene lost 1 base and the J gene lost 8 bases, with 12 bases spanning the gap. CDR3 length: 13 residues. The CDR3: CASSVSGGLGYTF. The CDR3 nucleotides read TGTGCCAGCAGCGTATCGGGGGGGCTCGGCTACACCTTC.

The table lists this clone with a few counts. This chain uses TRBV28 with TRBJ2-7; 8 bases agree with TRBD2. In germline, CDR1 is MDHEN, CDR2 SYDVKM. The CDR3 spans 14 residues. After removal of 5 bases from V and 1 base from J, the junction contained 4 bases not matched to a gene. The CDR3 reads CASSPGGVSYEQYF. The CDR3 DNA follows: TGTGCCAGCAGTCCCGGGGGGGTTTCCTACGAGCAGTACTTC. The full variable domain, its missing parts supplied by reference TRBV28 and TRBJ2-7, is DVKVTQSSRYLVKRTGEKVFLECVQDMDHENMFWYRQDPGLGLRLIYFSYDVKMKEKGDIPEGYSVSREKKERFSLILESASTNQTSMYLCASSPGGVSYEQYFGPGTRLTVT.

The chain uses TRBV3-1 (or the pseudogene TRBV3-2) and TRBJ2-7; D is unresolved. Trimming shortened V by 4 bases and J by 2 bases, and 12 bases separated the two germline ends. The germline gives CDR1 LGHDT, CDR2 YNNKEL (reference sequence). This CDR3 contains 14 residues. CDR3 region: CASSLSQVAYEQYF. The CDR3 nucleotides read TGTGCCAGCAGCCTGAGCCAAGTCGCCTACGAGCAGTACTTC.

The chain couples TRBV7-2 to TRBJ2-3; 11 bases align to TRBD1. Germline CDR1 and CDR2: SGHTA and FQGNSA. V trimming: 8 bases; J trimming: 4 bases; junction bases outside the gene matches: 5. CDR3 length: 14 residues. CDR3 region: CASGRDRGSDTQYF. CDR3 in DNA: TGTGCCAGCGGCCGGGACAGGGGGTCAGATACGCAGTATTTT. Variable domain in full (rest from reference TRBV7-2 and TRBJ2-3): GAGVSQSPSNKVTEKGKDVELRCDPISGHTALYWYRQSLGQGLEFLIYFQGNSAPDKSGLPSDRFSAERTGGSVSTLTIQRTQQEDSAVYLCASGRDRGSDTQYFGPGTRLTVL.

This chain connects TRBV27 to TRBJ1-2; 9 nucleotides agree with TRBD1. The junction had 14 bases not matched to a gene; V was cut back by 2 bases and J by 4 bases. The germline V gene has CDR1 MNHEY and CDR2 SMNVEV (reference sequence). This CDR3 has 18 amino acids. Here the CDR3 reads CASSLTGQGGESSYGYTF. For the CDR3, the DNA is TGTGCCAGCAGTTTAACGGGACAGGGAGGGGAGTCGAGCTATGGCTACACCTTC.

The chain couples TRBV19 to TRBJ2-3; no definite D call. Germline CDR1 is LNHDA and CDR2 is SQIVND (reference sequence). The CDR3 covers 15 residues. The V gene lost 1 base and the J gene lost 4 bases, with 12 bases spanning the gap. The CDR3 is CASSIGGLLADTQYF. CDR3 DNA: TGTGCCAGTAGTATAGGAGGTCTTTTGGCAGATACGCAGTATTTT.

This clone was recorded once. The chain joins TRBV6-5 to TRBJ1-2; TRBD1 matches at 7 bases. J lost 7 bases, V lost 0 bases, and 5 bases had no gene match. The CDR3 is made up of 14 amino acids. Germline values: CDR1 MNHEY, CDR2 SVGAGI. As DNA, the CDR3 is TGTGCCAGCAGTTACTCACGACAGGGCCCTGGCTACACCTTC. As protein: CASSYSRQGPGYTF.

The rearrangement uses TRBV4-2 and TRBJ2-7, with a tentative D call TRBD2 (6 bases). The CDR3 is 17 amino acids. The V gene lost 0 bases and the J gene lost 2 bases, with 17 bases spanning the gap. The V gene's germline CDR1 is LGHNA and CDR2 YNFKEQ. The CDR3 loop is CASSQEQNRDFTYEQYF. In nucleotides, the CDR3 is TGTGCCAGCAGCCAAGAACAGAACCGGGACTTTACCTACGAGCAGTACTTC.

V and J are TRBV5-1 and TRBJ1-1; 9 nucleotides agree with TRBD1. There are 15 residues in the CDR3. Germline V gene lookup returns CDR1 SGHRS and CDR2 YFSETQ. V was clipped by 4 bases and J by 3 bases; unmatched bases: 7. This chain's CDR3 is CASSRTGAGYTEAFF. In DNA form, the CDR3 reads TGCGCCAGCAGCCGGACAGGGGCGGGGTACACTGAAGCTTTCTTT.

The chain links TRBV4-1 to TRBJ2-7, with 7 bases that match TRBD2. J was trimmed by 3 bases and V by 1 base; bases with no gene match: 3. Germline V gene data show CDR1 as MGHRA and CDR2 as YSYEKL. The CDR3 extends over 14 amino acids. The CDR3 loop reads CASSQVSGGYEQYF. As DNA, the CDR3 is TGCGCCAGCAGCCAAGTCTCGGGGGGCTACGAGCAGTACTTC.

This clone was observed a few times. V usage is TRBV12-3 or TRBV12-4 and J usage is TRBJ1-1; D uncertain. The CDR3 consists of 13 residues. V was clipped by 6 bases and J by 1 base, with 9 bases between them. The CDR3 protein is CASRYTENTEAFF. The CDR3 nucleotides read TGTGCCAGCAGGTATACAGAGAACACTGAAGCTTTCTTT.

The V gene is TRBV5-6, the J gene TRBJ2-5; a weak D match, TRBD1 (6 bases). V lost 3 bases to trimming and J lost 3 bases, with 15 bases between them. Germline loops: CDR1 SGHDT, CDR2 YYEEEE. This CDR3 spans 15 amino acids. The CDR3 DNA reads as TGTGCCAGCAGCTACCACAGGGATCGTGAAGAGACCCAGTACTTC. Encoded protein: CASSYHRDREETQYF. Using reference TRBV5-6 and TRBJ2-5 for the parts outside the CDR3, the full variable domain is DAGVTQSPTHLIKTRGQQVTLRCSPKSGHDTVSWYQQALGQGPQFIFQYYEEEERQRGNFPDRFSGHQFPNYSSELNVNALLLGDSALYLCASSYHRDREETQYFGPGTRLLVL.